This T cell receptor (beta chain) was identified during a study of blood T cell repertoires in COVID-19. This CDR3 has 16 residues. The germline gives CDR1 MNHEY, CDR2 SVGAGI. Trimming at V came to 4 bases and at J to 8 bases, leaving 8 bases not matched to a gene. The data were produced by immunoSEQ multiplex PCR, yet TCRdb's version contains in-frame clones alone and is incomplete. This repertoire shows 250,000 to 350,000 clones, approximately 86% found once; its top ten account for 2.2%. This TCR derives from a woman between 45 and 65 years old who had recovered from COVID-19. Sequenced sample: peripheral blood. The genes are TRBV6-5 and TRBJ2-1; TRBD2 agrees at 13 bases. CDR3: CASSFGTSGASDEQFF. The DNA of the CDR3 is TGTGCCAGCAGTTTTGGGACTAGCGGGGCGTCGGATGAGCAGTTCTTC.